The table lists the clone carrying this TCR beta chain with a few counts. An end of the junction differs from the germline gene, which may be a read error. The entry originates in a study of cytomegalovirus exposure and HLA in healthy donors. Germline loops: CDR1 SGHKS, CDR2 YYEKEE (reference sequence). This CDR3 region has 16 residues. Researchers ran the PCR with 60 Vbeta and 13 Jbeta primers. Sequenced by immunoSEQ multiplex PCR; TCRdb stores in-frame clones only, minus some. The sample consists of 150,000 to 200,000 clones, roughly 80% of them appearing once. V is TRBV5-5 and J is TRBJ2-5, with 12 positions matching TRBD1. This receptor was obtained from a man aged 45-65 years in good health and CMV-seropositive. The sequenced sample consisted of PBMCs. In DNA, the CDR3 is TGCGCCAGCAGCCAGACTTCCGGGACAGGGGGCGAGACCCAGTACTTC. The encoded protein is CASSQTSGTGGETQYF.